The following is a TCR beta chain sequence with its context. In the authors' workflow: Estimation of nucleated cell counts was performed using reference gene primer amplification. Clones were sequenced by immunoSEQ multiplex PCR, and TCRdb holds only the in-frame ones, with some missing. Clonal size and the V and J genes are those of that table, whereas D and trimming came from the DNA. The repertoire includes about 210,000 clones, about 88% of them detected once, and approximately 0.7% sits in the top ten. V dropped 0 bases and J dropped 3; count of bases not matched to a gene: 15. The germline CDR1 and CDR2 sequences are LGHDT and YNNKEL (reference sequence). The CDR3 spans 20 residues. The sample belongs to a study of blood T cell repertoires in COVID-19. Study-level information: T cells, B-cell-depleted T cells, or PBMCs provided the cDNA or gDNA that served as material.

The sequencing sample was made of peripheral blood. V gene TRBV3-1 (or the pseudogene TRBV3-2) combines with J gene TRBJ2-7; TRBD2 agrees at 12 bases. This receptor was identified in a man between 35 and 55 years old with acute or convalescent COVID-19. CDR3 bases: TGTGCCAGCAGCCAAGATGTGGCTAGCGGGAGGGCCGGGGTCTTCTACGAGCAGTACTTC. It is translated as CASSQDVASGRAGVFYEQYF.